This T cell receptor beta chain was recorded in a study of glioma-infiltrating T cells after dendritic cell vaccination. Study context: Three intradermal dendritic cell vaccine injections were given every two weeks.

V dropped 1 base and J dropped 5; count of bases not matched to a gene: 12. Germline V CDR1 and CDR2: GTSNPN, SVGIG (reference sequence). The CDR3 runs to 17 residues. TCRdb's copy holds only in-frame clones and misses some; the assay was immunoSEQ multiplex PCR. The profile covers about 100,000 clones, with 79% appearing a single time and approximately 5.9% taken by the ten largest. None of the glioblastoma patients had an isocitrate dehydrogenase mutation. Source: blood, taken before dendritic cell vaccination. This clonotype originated in a human donor with glioblastoma. The chain has TRBV30 and TRBJ2-5, with 11 bases that match TRBD2. The CDR3 region is CAWSGITSGSRRETQYF. In DNA, the CDR3 is TGTGCCTGGAGTGGTATTACTAGCGGGAGTCGAAGGGAGACCCAGTACTTC.